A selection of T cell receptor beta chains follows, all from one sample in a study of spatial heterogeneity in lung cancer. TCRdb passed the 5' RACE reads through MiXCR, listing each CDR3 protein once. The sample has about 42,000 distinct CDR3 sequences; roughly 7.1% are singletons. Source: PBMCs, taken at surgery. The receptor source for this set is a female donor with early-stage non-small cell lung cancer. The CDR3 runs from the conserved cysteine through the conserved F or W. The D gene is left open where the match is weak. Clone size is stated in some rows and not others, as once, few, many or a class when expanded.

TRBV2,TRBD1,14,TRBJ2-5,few,TGTGCCAGCACTGGGGACAGGGTACAAGAGACCCAGTACTTC,CASTGDRVQETQYF
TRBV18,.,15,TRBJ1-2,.,TGTGCCAGCTCACCGAGCTTGGGACTGAGATATGGCTACACCTTC,CASSPSLGLRYGYTF
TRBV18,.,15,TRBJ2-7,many,TGTGCCAGCTCACCAGGGGTAGGGGCCCCATACGAGCAGTACTTC,CASSPGVGAPYEQYF
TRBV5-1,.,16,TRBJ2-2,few,TGCGCCAGCAGCTTGGATATCCCGATGAACACCGGGGAGCTGTTTTTT,CASSLDIPMNTGELFF
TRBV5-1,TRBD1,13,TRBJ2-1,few,TGCGCCAGCAGCTTGGACAGGGGGAATGAGCAGTTCTTC,CASSLDRGNEQFF
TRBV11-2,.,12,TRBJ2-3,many,TGTGCCAGCAGCTCCCCCCCAGATACGCAGTATTTT,CASSSPPDTQYF
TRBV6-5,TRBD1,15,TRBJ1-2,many,TGTGCCAGCAGCCGGAAGGACAGGCCCACGAATGGCTACACCTTC,CASSRKDRPTNGYTF
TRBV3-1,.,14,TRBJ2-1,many,TGTGCCAGCAGCCAAGGGGTTGGTGGCAATGAGCAGTTCTTC,CASSQGVGGNEQFF
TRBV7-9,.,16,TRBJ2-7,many,TGTGCCAGCAGCTTACGGGCGGGCGCCGCGAGATACGAGCAGTACTTC,CASSLRAGAARYEQYF
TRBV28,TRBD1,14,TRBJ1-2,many,TGTGCCAGCAGCCTAACTGACAGGGCGGCTGGCTACACCTTC,CASSLTDRAAGYTF
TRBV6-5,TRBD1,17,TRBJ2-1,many,TGTGCCAGCAGTTACTCGAGTGGGGACAGGGGTTACAATGAGCAGTTCTTC,CASSYSSGDRGYNEQFF
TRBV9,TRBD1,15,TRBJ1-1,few,TGTGCCAGCAGCGTCTCAGGGGGAATGAACACTGAAGCTTTCTTT,CASSVSGGMNTEAFF
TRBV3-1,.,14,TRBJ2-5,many,TGTGCCAGCAGCCATCGGCCGCGCCAAGAGACCCAGTACTTC,CASSHRPRQETQYF
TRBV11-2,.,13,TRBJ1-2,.,TGTGCCAGCAGCTCACAGGATTACTATGGCTACACCTTC,CASSSQDYYGYTF
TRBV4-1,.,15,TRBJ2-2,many,TGCGCCAGCAGCCCGGGACCTACCGAACCCGGGGAGCTGTTTTTT,CASSPGPTEPGELFF
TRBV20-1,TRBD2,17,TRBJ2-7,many,TGCAGTGCTAGAGACCCCCAAGGTAGCGGGGTAACCTACGAGCAGTACTTC,CSARDPQGSGVTYEQYF
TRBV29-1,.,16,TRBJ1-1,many,TGCAGCGTCTTTCAGGGTGGTGGTGGTGGGTACACTGAAGCTTTCTTT,CSVFQGGGGGYTEAFF
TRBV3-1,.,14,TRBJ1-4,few,TGTGCCAGCAGCCACGTAGGGGTTCGGGAAAAACTGTTTTTT,CASSHVGVREKLFF
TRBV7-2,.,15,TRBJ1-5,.,TGTGCCAGCAGCTTGGGAGGGGGAGAAGATCAGCCCCAGCATTTT,CASSLGGGEDQPQHF
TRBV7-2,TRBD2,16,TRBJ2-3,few,TGTGCCAGCAGCCCCCAGGGGACTAGCGGGTTGGATACGCAGTATTTT,CASSPQGTSGLDTQYF
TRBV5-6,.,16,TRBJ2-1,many,TGTGCCAGCAGCTTGCCCGTAAGGGGGGGGTACAATGAGCAGTTCTTC,CASSLPVRGGYNEQFF
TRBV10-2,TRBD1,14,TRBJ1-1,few,TGCGCCAGCAGTGAGACATACAGGGGCGCTGAAGCTTTCTTT,CASSETYRGAEAFF
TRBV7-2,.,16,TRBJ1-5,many,TGTGCCAGCAGCTTACAGGGAGTCATAAGCAATCAGCCCCAGCATTTT,CASSLQGVISNQPQHF
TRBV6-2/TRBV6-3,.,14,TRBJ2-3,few,TGTGCCAGTATCCCACCTGGTAGCACAGATACGCAGTATTTT,CASIPPGSTDTQYF
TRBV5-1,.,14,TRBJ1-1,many,TGCGCCAGCAGCTTGGGCAGGGGCACCACTGAAGCTTTCTTT,CASSLGRGTTEAFF
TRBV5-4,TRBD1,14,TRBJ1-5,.,TGTGCCAGCAGCCAGGGAGGGGGCGATCAGCCCCAGCATTTT,CASSQGGGDQPQHF
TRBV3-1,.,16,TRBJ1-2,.,TGTGCCAGCAGCCCGAGGTACAGAGACACCTTCTATGGCTACACCTTC,CASSPRYRDTFYGYTF
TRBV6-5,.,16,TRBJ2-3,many,TGTGCCAGCAGTTACCGAATAGCGAGGTCCACAGATACGCAGTATTTT,CASSYRIARSTDTQYF
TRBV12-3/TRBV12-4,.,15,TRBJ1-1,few,TGTGCCAGCAGTTTTGGGGTTCGGGGCTACACTGAAGCTTTCTTT,CASSFGVRGYTEAFF
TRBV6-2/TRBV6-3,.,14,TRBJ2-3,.,TGTGCCAGCAGTCCAACCTTGGTCGCAGATACGCAGTATTTT,CASSPTLVADTQYF
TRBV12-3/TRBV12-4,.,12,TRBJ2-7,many,TGTGCCAGCAGTACGGGAACCCACGAGCAGTACTTC,CASSTGTHEQYF
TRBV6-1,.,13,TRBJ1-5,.,TGTGCCAGCAGTACAGGATTCAATCAGCCCCAGCATTTT,CASSTGFNQPQHF
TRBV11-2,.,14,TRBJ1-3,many,TGTGCCAGCAGCCGATGGGGGGCTGGAAACACCATATATTTT,CASSRWGAGNTIYF
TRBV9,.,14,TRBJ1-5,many,TGTGCCAGCAGCCCTTGGGGCACAAATCAGCCCCAGCATTTT,CASSPWGTNQPQHF
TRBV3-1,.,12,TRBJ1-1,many,TGTGCCAGCAGCCAAGGGAGAGTCGCCGCTTTCTTT,CASSQGRVAAFF
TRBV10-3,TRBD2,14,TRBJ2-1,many,TGTGCCATCAGTGAGCGGGGGGGGTCCAATGAGCAGTTCTTC,CAISERGGSNEQFF
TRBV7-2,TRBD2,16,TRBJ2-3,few,TGTGCCAGCAGCTTGGGACTAGCGGGGTTGGCAGATACGCAGTATTTT,CASSLGLAGLADTQYF
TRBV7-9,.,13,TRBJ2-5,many,TGTGCCAGCAGCTTAGCCGGGGGAGAGACCCAGTACTTC,CASSLAGGETQYF
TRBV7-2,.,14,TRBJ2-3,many,TGTGCCAGCAGCTTTGGCAGGGCGAGAGATACGCAGTATTTT,CASSFGRARDTQYF
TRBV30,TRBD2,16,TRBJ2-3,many,TGTGCCTGGAGTGCCGGGGAGCTAGCGGGGTCAGATACGCAGTATTTT,CAWSAGELAGSDTQYF
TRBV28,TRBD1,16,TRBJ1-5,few,TGTGCCAGCAGCCCCAGGGGGCTCGGAGGCAATCAGCCCCAGCATTTT,CASSPRGLGGNQPQHF
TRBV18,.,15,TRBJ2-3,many,TGTGCCAGCTCACGGAGTGAAGTAGCTGCAGATACGCAGTATTTT,CASSRSEVAADTQYF
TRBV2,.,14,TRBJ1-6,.,TGTGCCAGCAGTGACAGGAGCCCAAATGATCCCCTCCACTTT,CASSDRSPNDPLHF
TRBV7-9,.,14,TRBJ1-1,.,TGTGCCAGCAGCCTGTCATCCGGGGCCTATGAAGCTTTCTTT,CASSLSSGAYEAFF
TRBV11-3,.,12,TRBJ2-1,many,TGTGCCAGCAGCCTAGACTCCAATGAGCAGTTCTTC,CASSLDSNEQFF
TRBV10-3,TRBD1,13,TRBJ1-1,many,TGTGCCATCAGAGGGACAGAGAACACTGAAGCTTTCTTT,CAIRGTENTEAFF
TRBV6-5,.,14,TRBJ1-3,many,TGTGCCAGCAGTTCCCAGGGTGTTAGAAACACCATATATTTT,CASSSQGVRNTIYF
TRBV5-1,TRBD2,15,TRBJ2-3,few,TGCGCCAGCTCACTCGCGGGGGGGCTTGGAGATACGCAGTATTTT,CASSLAGGLGDTQYF
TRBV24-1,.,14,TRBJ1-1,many,TGTGCCACCAGTGATTCTTCAGGAAGCACTGAAGCTTTCTTT,CATSDSSGSTEAFF